The 26 T cell receptor beta chains reported below all come from one sample, sequenced in a study of blood T cell repertoires in COVID-19. Generated by immunoSEQ multiplex PCR, the TCRdb table keeps only in-frame clones and is missing some. This sample has 250,000 to 350,000 clones; approximately 91% occur once, and the top ten carry 0.94%. Sequencing was performed on peripheral blood. The receptors shown here come from a woman aged 40 to 50 who had recovered from COVID-19.

The chain links TRBV27 to TRBJ1-1; D is possibly TRBD1 (5 bases). The V and J ends lost 1 base and 7 bases respectively, with 16 bases between them. This CDR3 has 15 amino acids. Germline CDR1 MNHEY, CDR2 SMNVEV (reference sequence). In nucleotides, the CDR3 is TGTGCCAGCAGTTTATTTGTTTCGGAGGGGAATGAAGCTTTCTTT. The encoded protein is CASSLFVSEGNEAFF.

This chain joins TRBV19 and TRBJ2-1, with D tentatively TRBD1 (6 bases). Trimming took 5 bases from V and 9 from J, leaving 11 bases between them. The CDR3 is 12 residues long. Germline V gene data show CDR1 as LNHDA and CDR2 as SQIVND (reference sequence). For the CDR3, the DNA is TGTGCCAGTAGTTCAGGGGCCGGTGAGCAGTTCTTC. Residues: CASSSGAGEQFF.

This clone came up once. The chain links TRBV30 to TRBJ2-7; 7 nucleotides align to TRBD1. There are 14 residues in the CDR3. V dropped 5 bases and J dropped 2; count of bases not matched to a gene: 9. Germline V gene data show CDR1 as GTSNPN and CDR2 as SVGIG (reference sequence). CDR3 in DNA: TGTGCCTGGGGCCCTGGGCAGGGGGCCTACGAGCAGTACTTC. Translation gives CAWGPGQGAYEQYF.

This clone was detected a few times. The genes are TRBV11-2 and TRBJ2-7, with TRBD2 matching 15 bases. This CDR3 has 17 residues. Per the germline V gene, CDR1 is SGHAT and CDR2 is FQNNGV. V shed 3 bases and J 5 bases; nucleotides not matched to a gene: 8. The CDR3 sequence is CASSLPGTSGRTHEQYF. CDR3 coding DNA: TGTGCCAGCAGCTTGCCCGGGACTAGCGGGAGGACCCACGAGCAGTACTTC.

J is TRBJ2-2 and V is TRBV7-2; 7 nucleotides align to TRBD2. The germline CDR1 and CDR2 sequences are SGHTA and FQGNSA. The CDR3 contains 15 residues. V shed 3 bases and J 1 base; nucleotides not matched to a gene: 2. CDR3: CASSFSGGNTGELFF. The DNA of the CDR3 is TGTGCCAGCAGCTTTTCGGGGGGGAACACCGGGGAGCTGTTTTTT.

This chain connects TRBV7-4 to TRBJ1-5; D is possibly TRBD1 (6 bases). The germline V gene encodes CDR1 SGHVT and CDR2 SQSDAQ. Trimming removed 5 bases from V and 1 base from J, with 18 bases in between. The CDR3 loop spans 17 amino acids. The CDR3 spells CASSPPCRGTSNQPQHF. CDR3 sequence (DNA): TGTGCCAGCAGCCCCCCCTGCAGGGGTACGAGCAATCAGCCCCAGCATTTT.

The chain carries TRBV6-5 and TRBJ1-6; possibly TRBD1 for D (6 bases). CDR1 is MNHEY, CDR2 SVGAGI, per germline. Trimming took 8 bases from V and 7 from J, leaving 15 bases between them. This CDR3 is 14 amino acids long. The DNA for the CDR3 is TGTGCCAGCCAGAGAACCCAGGGGAATTCACCCCTCCACTTT. The encoded protein is CASQRTQGNSPLHF.

The chain is built from TRBV5-6 and TRBJ1-1; D ambiguous. The CDR3 runs 14 residues. Germline values: CDR1 SGHDT, CDR2 YYEEEE. Trimming took off 0 bases at V and 4 bases at J, with 10 bases between the two ends. CDR3 protein: CASSLVRDTTEAFF. CDR3 bases: TGTGCCAGCAGCTTGGTACGGGATACCACTGAAGCTTTCTTT. Supplemented by reference TRBV5-6 and TRBJ1-1, the full variable domain reads DAGVTQSPTHLIKTRGQQVTLRCSPKSGHDTVSWYQQALGQGPQFIFQYYEEEERQRGNFPDRFSGHQFPNYSSELNVNALLLGDSALYLCASSLVRDTTEAFFGQGTRLTVV.

The chain carries TRBV28 and TRBJ2-6; 11 bases align to TRBD1. Germline values: CDR1 MDHEN, CDR2 SYDVKM. The CDR3 is 17 amino acids. Germline trimming cut 6 bases from V and 2 bases from J; bases unmatched to any gene: 6. The CDR3 is CASSAGTGGAGANVLTF. DNA for the CDR3: TGTGCCAGCAGCGCCGGGACAGGGGGGGCTGGGGCCAACGTCCTGACTTTC.

V usage is TRBV19 and J usage is TRBJ2-1, with TRBD2 identical over 11 bases. Germline values: CDR1 LNHDA, CDR2 SQIVND (reference sequence). This CDR3 has 13 amino acids. The J segment lost 3 bases and the V segment lost 9 bases, leaving 1 base of the junction unmatched. The CDR3 DNA reads as TGTGCCAGCGGGACTAGCGGCTACAATGAGCAGTTCTTC. It yields the protein CASGTSGYNEQFF.

The chain has TRBV6-5 and TRBJ2-5, with D tentatively TRBD2 (5 bases). Trimming removed 6 bases at V and 1 base at J, with 12 bases between. This CDR3 spans 14 amino acids. The germline V gene has CDR1 MNHEY and CDR2 SVGAGI. Here the CDR3 DNA reads TGTGCCAGCAGCGCTATCGGACTCCAAGAGACCCAGTACTTC. Translated: CASSAIGLQETQYF.

The chain combines TRBV5-4 with TRBJ1-6; 7 bases agree with TRBD1. CDR3 length: 16 residues. V trimming: 5 bases; J trimming: 5 bases; junction bases outside the gene matches: 10. The germline CDR1 and CDR2 sequences are SGHNT and YYREEE (reference sequence). The chain's CDR3 is CASRHGPGTDNSPLHF. Here the CDR3 DNA reads TGTGCCAGCAGACATGGTCCCGGGACAGATAATTCACCCCTCCACTTT.

The chain employs TRBV6-5 and TRBJ1-2; no reliable D call. Trimming removed 6 bases at V and 13 bases at J, with 15 bases between. CDR1 and CDR2 from the germline V gene are MNHEY and SVGAGI. The CDR3 is 11 amino acids. CDR3 in DNA: TGTGCCAGCAGCAACGGGAGGTTTCGCACCTTC. It translates to CASSNGRFRTF.

The chain couples TRBV5-1 to TRBJ2-7; TRBD2 might be the D (5 bases). The CDR3 length is 13 residues. The V end lost 0 bases, the J end lost 3 bases, and 7 bases lay between the germline ends. Germline CDR1 and CDR2: SGHRS and YFSETQ. CDR3 region: CASSLEAGYEQYF. CDR3 in DNA: TGCGCCAGCAGCTTGGAGGCGGGCTACGAGCAGTACTTC.

This sequence joins TRBV6-4 and TRBJ2-2; D perhaps matches TRBD1 (6 bases). CDR3 length equals 15 residues. Germline assignment: CDR1 MRHNA and CDR2 SNTAGT. Trimming removed 7 bases from V and 2 bases from J, with 14 bases in between. The CDR3 DNA follows: TGTGCCAGCACCCCGGACAGTCAAAACACCGGGGAGCTGTTTTTT. This translates into CASTPDSQNTGELFF.

This clone occurred a few times. The CDR3 region is CASSSGTGQGGTEAFF. CDR3 bases: TGTGCCAGTAGCAGTGGGACAGGGCAGGGGGGCACTGAAGCTTTCTTT. The chain couples TRBV19 to TRBJ1-1, with 9 positions matching TRBD1. Germline-derived CDR1 and CDR2 are LNHDA and SQIVND (reference sequence). The trim removed 6 bases at V and 4 bases at J, leaving 12 bases unmatched. This CDR3 contains 16 residues.

The chain carries TRBV12-3 or TRBV12-4 and TRBJ2-2, with D unresolved. The V end lost 7 bases, the J end lost 6 bases, and 12 bases lay between the germline ends. This CDR3 region has 13 residues. This chain's CDR3 is CASTPLKSGELFF. The CDR3 DNA is TGTGCCAGCACCCCTCTAAAGTCCGGGGAGCTGTTTTTT.

This chain links TRBV6-5 with TRBJ2-1; D is perhaps TRBD1 (6 bases). This CDR3 has 11 amino acids. From germline, CDR1 is MNHEY and CDR2 SVGAGI. V dropped 5 bases and J dropped 16 bases, with 15 bases sitting between them. CDR3 bases: TGTGCCAGCAGTAAACAGGGTTTTTGTTTCTTC. This gives the protein CASSKQGFCFF.

The genes are TRBV29-1 and TRBJ2-3; a possible D gene is TRBD2 (5 bases). Trimming left V 4 bases short and J 2 bases short, with 7 bases between. This CDR3 has 12 residues. The germline gives CDR1 SQVTM, CDR2 ANQGSEA. The CDR3 loop reads CSVASPTDTQYF. CDR3 nucleotides: TGCAGCGTTGCTAGCCCCACAGATACGCAGTATTTT.

The rearrangement links TRBV14 to TRBJ1-1, with D possibly being TRBD1 (5 bases). CDR1 is SGHDN and CDR2 is FVKESK in the germline V gene. V lost 0 bases and J 2 bases, leaving 13 bases between the germline ends. The CDR3 is 16 amino acids. For the CDR3, the DNA is TGTGCCAGCAGCCAAGATGCAATGACAGATAACACTGAAGCTTTCTTT. It codes for CASSQDAMTDNTEAFF.

The gene calls are TRBV19 and TRBJ1-1; 10 bases are a match to TRBD1. The CDR3 is 14 residues long. The germline V gene has CDR1 LNHDA and CDR2 SQIVND (reference sequence). The J segment lost 5 bases and the V segment lost 2 bases, leaving 2 bases of the junction unmatched. The CDR3 protein is CASSIPGQGTEAFF. The CDR3 region has the DNA TGTGCCAGTAGTATACCGGGACAGGGGACTGAAGCTTTCTTT.

V usage is TRBV3-1 (or the pseudogene TRBV3-2) and J usage is TRBJ2-7, with TRBD2 matching 12 bases. In germline, CDR1 is LGHDT, CDR2 YNNKEL (reference sequence). The CDR3 contains 16 residues. Trimming at V came to 4 bases and at J to 6 bases, leaving 10 bases not matched to a gene. The CDR3 loop is CASSRGQLTSGSEQYF. For the CDR3, the DNA is TGTGCCAGCAGCCGGGGACAGTTGACTAGCGGGAGCGAGCAGTACTTC.

The chain couples TRBV5-1 to TRBJ2-1; 12 nucleotides match TRBD2. V was clipped by 3 bases and J by 9 bases; unmatched bases: 7. Germline CDR1 reads SGHRS; CDR2 reads YFSETQ. The CDR3 is 15 amino acids. Here the CDR3 reads CASSSLAGGEGEQFF. DNA of the CDR3: TGCGCCAGCAGCTCTCTAGCGGGAGGGGAGGGTGAGCAGTTCTTC.

This clone appeared once. The rearrangement uses TRBV3-1 (or the pseudogene TRBV3-2) and TRBJ2-3, with 13 bases identical to TRBD2. The CDR3 length is 18 residues. With V trimmed by 4 bases and J by 0 bases, 7 bases remained unmatched. CDR1 LGHDT and CDR2 YNNKEL come from the germline V gene (reference sequence). CDR3: CASSLTSGRASSTDTQYF. The CDR3 DNA follows: TGTGCCAGCAGCCTCACTAGCGGGAGGGCTTCTAGCACAGATACGCAGTATTTT.

CDR3 coding DNA: TGTGCCAGTAGTAGAAACCGGGAGGGCGAGCAGTACTTC. This encodes CASSRNREGEQYF. The chain links TRBV19 to TRBJ2-7; TRBD2 matches at 8 bases. The V and J ends lost 4 bases and 6 bases, in that order; junction bases with no gene match: 5. From germline, CDR1 is LNHDA and CDR2 SQIVND (reference sequence). The CDR3 runs 13 residues.

The J gene is TRBJ1-1, the V gene TRBV10-3; tentative D call: TRBD1 (5 bases). The CDR3 consists of 15 residues. Germline values: CDR1 ENHRY, CDR2 SYGVKD. Trimming left V 6 bases short and J 9 bases short, with 23 bases between. The CDR3 sequence is CAIRREVEGQSKAFF. CDR3 DNA sequence: TGTGCCATCAGACGAGAAGTGGAGGGGCAGTCGAAAGCTTTCTTT.